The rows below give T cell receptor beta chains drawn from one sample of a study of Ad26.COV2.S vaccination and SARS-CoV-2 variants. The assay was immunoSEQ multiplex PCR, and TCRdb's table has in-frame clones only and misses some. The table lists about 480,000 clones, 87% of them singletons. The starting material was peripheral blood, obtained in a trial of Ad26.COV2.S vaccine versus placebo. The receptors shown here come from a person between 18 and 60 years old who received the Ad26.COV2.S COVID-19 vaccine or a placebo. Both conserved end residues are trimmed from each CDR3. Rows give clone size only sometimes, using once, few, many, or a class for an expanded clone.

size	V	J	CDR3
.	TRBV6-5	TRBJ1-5	ASSYLGQAQPQH
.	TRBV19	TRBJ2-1	ASSMVAGPSYNEQF
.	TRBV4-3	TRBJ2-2	ASSQDPGRYTGELF
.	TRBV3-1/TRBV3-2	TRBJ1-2	ASSSPSIVGGRVRGYT
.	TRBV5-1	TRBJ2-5	ASSSPTGPETQY
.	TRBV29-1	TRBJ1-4	SVQWTGRQKLF
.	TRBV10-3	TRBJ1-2	AIGSEKGTIQGYGYT
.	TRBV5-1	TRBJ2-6	ASSSAAGANVLT
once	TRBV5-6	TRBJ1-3	ASSLLGPSGNTIY
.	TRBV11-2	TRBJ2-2	ASSLALAGELF